This T cell receptor (beta chain) emerged from a study of T cell responses to AZD1222 COVID-19 vaccine (TCRdb year 2021). In the study overall: A total of 230 to 250 trial participants underwent TCR sequencing, of whom nearly 210 had received two doses of AZD1222 and some 25 had received two doses of the MenACWY control vaccine. Trial participants were enrolled into age subgroups of 18-55, 56-69 and 70-plus years, which contained around 150, 29 and 61 TCR-sequenced participants, respectively.

The meaning of the sample's time point label: baseline before first vaccination. The treatment or condition label, as the study defines it: meningococcal conjugate vaccine given as trial control. Samples from vaccinated people were obtained from the UK trials COV001 and COV002, which included a single-blind randomized controlled phase 2/3 trial of AZD1222 (ChAdOx1 nCoV-19) in healthy adults. For TCRbeta chain sequencing, PBMC samples from trial participants were taken at day 0 and at day 28 after the second dose. The CDR3 regions of human TCRbeta chains were subjected to immunosequencing. As for the original processing: TCRs in the repertoires were matched against a reference library of SARS-CoV-2-specific TCRs that had been generated with the MIRA antigen-specificity platform. Breadth was defined as the fraction of unique TCRs that were SARS-CoV-2-associated. Depth was defined as the fraction of total T cells that were SARS-CoV-2-associated. Using the MIRA data, every spike-specific TCR was mapped to the spike region that the TCR reacted to and assigned to either a CD4 or a CD8 class. Log10-transformed breadth and depth values were compared by one-way ANOVA with Sidak's multiple comparisons tests. TCRdb provides this immuneACCESS table in a form limited to in-frame rearrangements. Some clones are lacking; in checked studies, under half of them reflect an unresolved V gene, and why the rest are absent is not known. That table supplies the V and J calls and clone size; D and trimming were determined from the DNA. The sample profile shows 120,000 or so clones; 80% to 90% of them were found once. The top ten constitute 8.5% to 14% of the sample.

The trim is 4 bases for V and 3 bases for J, with a gap of 13 bases between the germline ends. Reading the germline V gene (reference sequence) gives CDR1 MNHEY and CDR2 SMNVEV. The CDR3 holds 14 amino acids from the cysteine to the phenylalanine. Just the 42-base CDR3 DNA is kept, in frame starting at base 1. The full study reports these points: Reportedly, almost half of the unique spike-specific TCRs recognized epitopes lying outside the regions that are mutated in the B.1.351 and B.1.1.7 variants. No day 14 peak-response samples were available, so repertoires were characterized only after the peak T cell response. Only six AZD1222 recipients were SARS-CoV-2 seropositive at baseline, limiting conclusions about previously exposed vaccinees. The vaccine-associated CD4 TCRs covered the entire spike protein, and the dominant responses fell in regions 160-218 and 743-854. The 56-69-year group was small, and its depth increase did not reach significance, likely because of low power. After two AZD1222 doses, both the breadth and the depth of spike-specific TCRs were significantly higher than at day 0 and than in MenACWY recipients. Most participants were white British and females outnumbered males, and the authors suggested that clonal diversity may have been underestimated.

On this clone itself: What antigen it recognizes has not been identified. No much larger clonotype is one base removed from it; base qualities were not supplied.

This TCR derives from an adult in good health. This sequence uses TRBV27 and TRBJ2-7; the D gene is possibly TRBD2, with 6 bases matching. Sequenced material: peripheral blood, taken on day 0 of MenACWY control vaccination. At the DNA level, the sequence is TGTGCCAGCAGTTCTCAAGTTAGCGGCTACGAGCAGTACTTC. It translates as CASSSQVSGYEQYF.